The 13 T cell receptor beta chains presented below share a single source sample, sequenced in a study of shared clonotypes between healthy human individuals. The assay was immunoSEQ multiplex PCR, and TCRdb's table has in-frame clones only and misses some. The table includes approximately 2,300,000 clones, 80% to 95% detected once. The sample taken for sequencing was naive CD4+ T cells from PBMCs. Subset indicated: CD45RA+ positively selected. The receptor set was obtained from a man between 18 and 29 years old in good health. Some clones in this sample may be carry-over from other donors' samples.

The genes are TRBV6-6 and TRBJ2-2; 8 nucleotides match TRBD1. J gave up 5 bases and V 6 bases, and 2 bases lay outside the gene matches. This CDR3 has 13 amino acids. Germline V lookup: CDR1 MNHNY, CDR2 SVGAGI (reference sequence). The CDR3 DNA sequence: TGTGCCAGCAGAGGACAGGGAACCGGGGAGCTGTTTTTT. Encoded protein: CASRGQGTGELFF.

DNA for the CDR3: TGTGCCAGCAGGTTGACGGGGTGGGCTTTCTTT. Translating gives CASRLTGWAFF. The chain carries TRBV28 and TRBJ1-1; the D is unclear. Germline CDR1 and CDR2: MDHEN and SYDVKM. The V end was cut by 6 bases, the J end by 11 bases, with 13 bases between. The CDR3 covers 11 residues.

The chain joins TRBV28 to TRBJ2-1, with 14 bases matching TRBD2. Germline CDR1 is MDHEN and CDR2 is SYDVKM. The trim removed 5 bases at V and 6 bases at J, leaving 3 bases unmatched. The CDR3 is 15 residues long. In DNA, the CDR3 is TGTGCCAGCAGTCCGACTAGCGGGAGGGTCAATGAGCAGTTCTTC. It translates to CASSPTSGRVNEQFF.

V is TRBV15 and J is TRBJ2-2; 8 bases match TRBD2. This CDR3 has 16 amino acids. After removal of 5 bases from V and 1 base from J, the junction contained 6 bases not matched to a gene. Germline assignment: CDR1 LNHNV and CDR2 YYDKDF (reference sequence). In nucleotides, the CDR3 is TGTGCCACCAGCCCCCCGGGACTAGAGAACACCGGGGAGCTGTTTTTT. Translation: CATSPPGLENTGELFF.

Here the CDR3 reads CASSEARLDTQYF. CDR3 in DNA: TGTGCCAGCAGTGAAGCAAGACTTGATACGCAGTATTTT. The rearrangement joins TRBV6-1 to TRBJ2-3, with unresolved D. This CDR3 has 13 amino acids. The V end lost 0 bases, the J end lost 6 bases, and 7 bases lay between the germline ends. Germline loops: CDR1 MNHNS, CDR2 SASEGT.

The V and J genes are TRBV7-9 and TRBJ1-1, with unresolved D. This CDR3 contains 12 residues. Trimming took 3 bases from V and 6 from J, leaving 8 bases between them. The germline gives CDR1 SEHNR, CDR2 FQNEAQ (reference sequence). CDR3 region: CASSFAGSEAFF. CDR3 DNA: TGTGCCAGCAGCTTCGCAGGCTCTGAAGCTTTCTTT.

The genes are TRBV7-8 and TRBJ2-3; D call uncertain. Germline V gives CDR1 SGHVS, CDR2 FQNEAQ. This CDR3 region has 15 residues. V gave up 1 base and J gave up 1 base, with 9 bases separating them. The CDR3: CASSLGGHGTDTQYF. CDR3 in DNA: TGTGCCAGCAGCTTAGGAGGTCATGGCACAGATACGCAGTATTTT.

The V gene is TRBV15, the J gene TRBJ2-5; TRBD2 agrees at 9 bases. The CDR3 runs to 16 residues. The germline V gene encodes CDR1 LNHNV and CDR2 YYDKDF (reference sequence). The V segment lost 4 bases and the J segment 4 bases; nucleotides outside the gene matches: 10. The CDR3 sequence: CATSISPLAGVETQYF. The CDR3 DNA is TGTGCCACCAGCATCTCGCCTTTAGCGGGAGTAGAGACCCAGTACTTC.

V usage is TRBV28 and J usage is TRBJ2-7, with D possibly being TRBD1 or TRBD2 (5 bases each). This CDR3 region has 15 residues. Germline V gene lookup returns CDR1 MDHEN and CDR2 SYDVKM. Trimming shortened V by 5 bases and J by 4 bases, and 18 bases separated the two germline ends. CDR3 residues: CASSGAGKAAYEQYF. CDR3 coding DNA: TGTGCCAGCAGTGGGGCCGGGAAGGCGGCTTACGAGCAGTACTTC. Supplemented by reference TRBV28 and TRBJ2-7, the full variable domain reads DVKVTQSSRYLVKRTGEKVFLECVQDMDHENMFWYRQDPGLGLRLIYFSYDVKMKEKGDIPEGYSVSREKKERFSLILESASTNQTSMYLCASSGAGKAAYEQYFGPGTRLTVT.

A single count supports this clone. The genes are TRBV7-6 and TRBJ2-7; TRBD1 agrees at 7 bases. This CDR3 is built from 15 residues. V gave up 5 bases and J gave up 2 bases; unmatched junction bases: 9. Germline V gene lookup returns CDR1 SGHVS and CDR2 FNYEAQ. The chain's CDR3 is CASSVQGVGAYEQYF. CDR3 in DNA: TGTGCCAGCAGCGTCCAGGGGGTCGGTGCCTACGAGCAGTACTTC.

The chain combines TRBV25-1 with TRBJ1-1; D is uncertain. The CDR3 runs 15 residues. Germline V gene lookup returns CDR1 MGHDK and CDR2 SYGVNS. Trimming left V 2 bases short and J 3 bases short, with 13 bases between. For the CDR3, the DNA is TGTGCCAGCAGTGAAGCCGGCTCCCGCGACACTGAAGCTTTCTTT. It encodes CASSEAGSRDTEAFF.

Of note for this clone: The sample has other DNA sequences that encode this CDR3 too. CDR3 amino acids: CASSLGAGVADTQYF. The CDR3 DNA is TGCGCCAGCAGCTTGGGAGCGGGAGTTGCAGATACGCAGTATTTT. The chain joins TRBV5-1 to TRBJ2-3, with 8 bases fitting TRBD2. The V segment lost 0 bases and the J segment 4 bases; nucleotides outside the gene matches: 4. Germline-derived CDR1 and CDR2 are SGHRS and YFSETQ. The length of the CDR3 is 15 residues.

CDR3 bases: TGTGCCAGCAGTTACGGCAGGGTTCCCTACAATGAGCAGTTCTTC. Protein sequence: CASSYGRVPYNEQFF. The chain links TRBV6-5 to TRBJ2-1; the D gene is possibly TRBD1 (5 bases). Trimming took off 2 bases at V and 2 bases at J, with 10 bases between the two ends. Per the germline V gene, CDR1 is MNHEY and CDR2 is SVGAGI. The CDR3 has 15 amino acids.